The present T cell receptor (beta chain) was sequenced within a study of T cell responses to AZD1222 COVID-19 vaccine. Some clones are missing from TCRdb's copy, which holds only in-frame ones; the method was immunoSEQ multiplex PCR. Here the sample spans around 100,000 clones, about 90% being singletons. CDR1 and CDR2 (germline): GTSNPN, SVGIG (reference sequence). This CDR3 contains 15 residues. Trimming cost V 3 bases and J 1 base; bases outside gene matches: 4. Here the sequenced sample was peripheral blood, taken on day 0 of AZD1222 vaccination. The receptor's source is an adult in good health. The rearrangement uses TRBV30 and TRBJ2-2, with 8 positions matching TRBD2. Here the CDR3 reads CAWRKTSVNTGELFF. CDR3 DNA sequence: TGTGCCTGGAGGAAGACTAGCGTGAACACCGGGGAGCTGTTTTTT.